What follows describes a single T cell receptor beta chain. Its target is not known. This entry belongs to a study of CD8+ T cells in alopecia areata. In the study overall: Treated patients swallowed 5 to 10 mg of oral tofacitinib twice daily.

CDR1 SNHLY and CDR2 FYNNEI come from the germline V gene. The CDR3 is 13 residues long. With 6 bases removed from V and 3 bases from J, the gap between germline ends came to 11 bases. RNA was extracted and reverse transcribed into cDNA as the sequencing template. Measured with immunoSEQ multiplex PCR; TCRdb has only the in-frame clones, and not every one. The table includes some 180,000 clones, 40% to 55% detected once. Sample treatment: oral pan-JAK inhibitor, 5-10 mg twice daily. Findings of the study overall: Sequencing of scalp samples also includes resident alphabeta T cells from normal skin.

The receptor was derived from a human donor with alopecia areata. The sample consisted of CD8+ T cells sorted from blood, taken at roughly week 52, from a patient treated with tofacitinib. The rearrangement uses TRBV2 and TRBJ1-1; tentative D call: TRBD1 (6 bases). DNA for the CDR3: TGTGCCAGCAGCCCAGGGGTGTACACTGAAGCTTTCTTT. Its translation is CASSPGVYTEAFF.